The T cell receptor beta chain under discussion was sequenced for a study of shared clonotypes between healthy human individuals. General study points: Rarefaction revealed incomplete sorted-subset sequencing despite large depth.

This CDR3 has 15 residues. Trimming left V 2 bases short and J 3 bases short, with 14 bases between. CDR1 SGDLS and CDR2 YYNGEE come from the germline V gene. For sorted subsets, about 200 ng DNA per replicate equaled 30,000 or so T cell genomes. Profiling relied on immunoSEQ multiplex PCR, and the TCRdb table lists in-frame clones only, not all of them. Of approximately 600,000 clones detected, approximately 96% appear once; the ten largest clones hold around 0.11%. Naive-designated CD8 cells lacked CD45RO, were positively enriched for CCR7, and omitted terminally differentiated effector memory CD45RA+ cells. Adults of Caucasian background living in Nashville, Tennessee made up all donors. Of note for this clone: Its antigen is currently unknown.

The sequence derives from a woman between 25 and 40 years old in good health. Sequenced sample: naive CD8+ T cells sorted from blood. The chain has TRBV9 and TRBJ2-5, with a tentative D call TRBD2 (6 bases). CDR3 DNA sequence: TGTGCCAGCAGCGTCGGATGGCGGGATAAAGAGACCCAGTACTTC. Amino acid sequence: CASSVGWRDKETQYF. The whole variable domain, filled in from reference TRBV9 and TRBJ2-5, reads DSGVTQTPKHLITATGQRVTLRCSPRSGDLSVYWYQQSLDQGLQFLIQYYNGEERAKGNILERFSAQQFPDLHSELNLSSLELGDSALYFCASSVGWRDKETQYFGPGTRLLVL.